Listed here is a single T cell receptor beta chain. Its recognized antigen is unknown. The entry originates in a study of CXCR3-negative and CXCR3-positive naive CD8 T cells (dated by TCRdb to the late 2010s). For the study in its entirety: In total, roughly 140 million TRB reads were obtained, which works out to roughly 1.5 +/- 0.3 million reads per library. The diversity and physicochemical repertoire analyses included more than ten donors pooled from two independent experiments. TRBV-TRBJ cluster analysis included naive subsets from roughly 5 donors and memory cells from 3 donors.

What the study reported, not specific to this receptor: TRB CDR3s from CXCR3-positive naive cells showed higher hydrophobicity (lower Kidera factor 4), lower energy, and higher strength and volume indices than CXCR3-negative naive cells. Because surface CD5, which is linked to self-reactivity in mice, was comparable between the naive subsets, TCR interaction strength was also inferred from the physicochemical properties of TRB CDR3s. Naive CXCR3-negative and CXCR3-positive cells from the same donor showed similar TRBV-TRBJ usage, whereas memory cells showed distinct patterns. Because CXCR3 expression was partially decreased after cryopreservation, freshly isolated PBMCs were used for most assays. Comparably high repertoire diversity was found in both naive subsets, whereas much lower repertoire diversity was found in memory CD8+ T cells.

For every CD8+ T cell subset, 300,000 cells were flow-sorted straight into RLT lysis buffer, and each subset was sorted in triplicate. To exclude memory contaminants, naive CD8+ T cells were stringently defined as CD45RO-CCR7+CD27+CD95-. Standard density gradient centrifugation was used to isolate peripheral blood mononuclear cells from buffy coats. A FACSAria III was used to flow-sort naive CXCR3-negative and CXCR3-positive CD8+ T cells. An RNeasy Mini Kit was used to extract total RNA from the sorted cells. Sequencing used a NextSeq 550. The Human TCR Profiling Kit (MiLaboratory) was used to make UMI-labeled 5' RACE TRB cDNA libraries. The full amount of extracted RNA was used for cDNA synthesis, and the full amount of resulting cDNA was used for PCR amplification. Libraries were prepared in parallel using an identical number of PCR cycles. As for the original processing: MIGEC and MiXCR extracted about 48,000 +/- 9,800 unique UMI-labeled TRB cDNA molecules per library, requiring at least two reads per UMI. Each library averaged roughly 36,000 +/- 9,600 functional in-frame TRB CDR3 nucleotide clonotypes without stop codons. After each sample was downsampled to 5000 UMI-labeled TRB molecules, VDJtools was used to calculate diversity metrics such as normalized Shannon-Wiener and Chao1. VDJtools was used to calculate clonotype-size-weighted physicochemical properties of the central five CDR3 residues, namely interaction energy, strength, volume and Kidera factor 4. TCRdb reprocessed the reads and lists each CDR3 protein sequence as a single entry, with no DNA. The V and J calls follow TCRdb's processing rather than the paper's. The table for this sample shows tens of thousands of distinct CDR3 sequences. Clones ranked in the top ten supply approximately 0.54% of the sample.

Reading from cysteine to phenylalanine, the CDR3 counts 14 amino acids. There is no recorded DNA. CDR1 and CDR2 are read off the germline V gene as SQVTM and ANQGSEA. The receptor's source is a human donor in good health. Some clones in this sample may be carry-over from other donors' samples. Material: naive CXCR3+ CD8+ T cells from blood. The label giving this sample's cell subset or site can be read as: CD45RO-CCR7+CD27+CD95- naive CD8+ T cells expressing CXCR3 (TNR3+). Recombination connected TRBV29-1 to TRBJ2-1. The encoded CDR3 is CSVGPENSYNEQFF.